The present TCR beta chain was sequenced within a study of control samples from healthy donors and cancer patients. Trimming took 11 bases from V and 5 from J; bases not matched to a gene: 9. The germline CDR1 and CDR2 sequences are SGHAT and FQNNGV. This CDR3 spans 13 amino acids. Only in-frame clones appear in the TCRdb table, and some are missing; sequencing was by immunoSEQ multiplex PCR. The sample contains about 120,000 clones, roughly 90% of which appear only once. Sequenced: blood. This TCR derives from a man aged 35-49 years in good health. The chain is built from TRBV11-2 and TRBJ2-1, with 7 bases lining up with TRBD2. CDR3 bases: TGTGCCCTATCAGCGGGGATGGACAATGAGCAGTTCTTC. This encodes CALSAGMDNEQFF.